This record concerns one TCR beta chain sequence. Its antigen remains unknown. Clones were sequenced by immunoSEQ multiplex PCR, and TCRdb holds only the in-frame ones, with some missing. The sample comprises under 35,000 clones, 65% to 85% of which are singletons, and about 0.95% rests with the top ten. The sample belongs to a study of T cells in narcolepsy. Points from the study as a whole: Comparing one patient's CSF and blood CD4+ clonotypes highlighted HCRT- and TRIB2-specific autoreactive clonotypes. Reportedly, autoreactive clonotypes were serially detected in patients' blood but not controls'.

This TCR derives from a human donor in good health. Sequencing was done on a sample of memory (CD45RA-) CD4+ T cells from blood.

As DNA, the CDR3 is TGTGCCAGCAGTTTTTCGACAGACTCAAACACCATATATTTT. This translates into CASSFSTDSNTIYF. The V and J genes are TRBV27 and TRBJ1-3; D might be TRBD1 (5 bases). The length of the CDR3 is 14 residues. Germline-derived CDR1 and CDR2 are MNHEY and SMNVEV (reference sequence). V lost 3 bases and J 6 bases, leaving 12 bases between the germline ends.